These T cell receptor beta chains were read from a single sample in a study of T cells after yellow fever vaccination. MiXCR, applied by TCRdb to the 5' RACE reads, yields one record per CDR3 protein. The table lists 200,000 to 250,000 distinct CDR3 sequences, 3% to 4% of them singletons, with around 3.2% in the top ten. Material: CD4+ T cells sorted from PBMCs, obtained 10 days after the yellow fever booster vaccination. These receptors originate from a man younger than 30 who received the YFV17D yellow fever vaccine. CDR3s include the opening cysteine and the closing phenylalanine or tryptophan. The order of the fields is clone size, V gene, D gene, J gene, CDR3 protein, CDR3 DNA. A D gene is named only where the DNA matches it firmly. A clone size is listed for some rows: how often the clone was seen (once, few, many), or a class if it is expanded.

>many|TRBV20-1|.|TRBJ1-2
CSARVSLSYGYTF
TGCAGTGCTAGGGTCAGCCTTAGCTATGGCTACACCTTC
>.|TRBV12-3/TRBV12-4|.|TRBJ2-7
CASSLGGTGPEQYF
TGTGCCAGCAGCCTTGGCGGGACCGGGCCCGAGCAGTACTTC
>many|TRBV7-2|TRBD2|TRBJ2-3
CASSLYSGGQSTDTQYF
TGTGCCAGCAGCTTATACAGCGGGGGCCAAAGCACAGATACGCAGTATTTT
>.|TRBV6-5|TRBD1|TRBJ1-1
CASRIQGRHTEAFF
TGTGCCAGCAGAATACAGGGGAGGCACACTGAAGCTTTCTTT
>few|TRBV21-1|.|TRBJ1-4
CASSKPWGEPFF
TGTGCCAGCAGCAAACCCTGGGGGGAGCCGTTTTTT
>few|TRBV6-5|.|TRBJ2-5
CASSYRDGETQYF
TGTGCCAGCAGTTACAGGGACGGGGAGACCCAGTACTTC
>few|TRBV5-4|.|TRBJ1-2
CASSSTPIYGYTF
TGTGCCAGCAGCAGCACGCCTATCTATGGCTACACCTTC
>few|TRBV5-4|.|TRBJ2-5
CASSPGVDQTQYF
TGTGCCAGCAGCCCCGGAGTAGACCAGACCCAGTACTTC
>few|TRBV27|.|TRBJ1-3
CASSPGRHGNTIYF
TGTGCCAGCAGTCCTGGTAGGCATGGAAACACCATATATTTT
>many|TRBV12-3/TRBV12-4|TRBD1|TRBJ1-2
CASSLLQGSYGYTF
TGTGCCAGCAGTTTATTACAGGGGTCCTATGGCTACACCTTC
>few|TRBV20-1|.|TRBJ2-5
CSAREATNQETQYF
TGCAGTGCTAGAGAAGCGACGAACCAAGAGACCCAGTACTTC
>.|TRBV4-3|.|TRBJ2-3
CASSQVRGVGDTQYF
TGCGCCAGCAGCCAAGTTAGGGGGGTGGGGGATACGCAGTATTTT
>.|TRBV7-9|.|TRBJ2-6
CASSSPGLSGANVLTF
TGTGCCAGCAGCTCCCCGGGGCTCTCCGGGGCCAACGTCCTGACTTTC
>.|TRBV4-1|TRBD1|TRBJ2-3
CASSQAGTGLEDTQYF
TGCGCCAGCAGCCAAGCCGGGACAGGCCTTGAAGATACGCAGTATTTT
>few|TRBV20-1|.|TRBJ1-1
CSAGHQARGTEAFF
TGCAGTGCTGGGCACCAGGCACGAGGCACTGAAGCTTTCTTT
>few|TRBV2|TRBD2|TRBJ2-5
CASSDGRAGETQYF
TGTGCCAGCAGTGACGGGAGGGCGGGAGAGACCCAGTACTTC
>.|TRBV11-2|.|TRBJ1-5
CASSFAGGRVNSNQPQHF
TGTGCCAGCAGCTTCGCGGGGGGACGGGTTAATAGCAATCAGCCCCAGCATTTT
>few|TRBV7-2|.|TRBJ2-5
CASSTRPETQYF
TGTGCCAGCAGCACCCGGCCGGAGACCCAGTACTTC
>many|TRBV20-1|TRBD1|TRBJ1-1
CSARDLRGGQLNTEAFF
TGCAGTGCTAGAGATCTTCGGGGGGGACAGTTGAACACTGAAGCTTTCTTT
>.|TRBV2|.|TRBJ1-1
CASSTLEPGLTEAFF
TGTGCCAGCAGTACCTTAGAGCCCGGTCTCACTGAAGCTTTCTTT
>many|TRBV18|.|TRBJ1-1
CASSPLAGRNTEAFF
TGTGCCAGCTCACCATTAGCCGGGAGGAACACTGAAGCTTTCTTT
>.|TRBV18|.|TRBJ2-7
CASSANMAAYEQYF
TGTGCCAGCTCAGCTAACATGGCCGCCTACGAGCAGTACTTC
>few|TRBV25-1|.|TRBJ1-2
CASRTSGKGGYTF
TGTGCCAGCAGAACGTCGGGAAAAGGCGGCTACACCTTC
>few|TRBV12-3/TRBV12-4|.|TRBJ1-5
CASSPGQTSNQPQHF
TGTGCCAGCAGCCCTGGACAGACGAGCAATCAGCCCCAGCATTTT
>few|TRBV5-1|.|TRBJ2-3
CASSFAGRLTDTQYF
TGCGCCAGCAGCTTTGCAGGGCGTCTCACAGATACGCAGTATTTT
>.|TRBV18|.|TRBJ1-1
CASSPLATQNTEAFF
TGTGCCAGCTCACCCCTAGCGACACAGAACACTGAAGCTTTCTTT
>few|TRBV6-2/TRBV6-3|.|TRBJ2-1
CASSTSRGKTYNEQFF
TGTGCCAGCAGTACTTCCAGGGGAAAAACCTACAATGAGCAGTTCTTC
>.|TRBV21-1|.|TRBJ2-3
CASSKALSGLADTQYF
TGTGCCAGCAGCAAAGCCCTATCGGGACTTGCAGATACGCAGTATTTT
>many|TRBV20-1|TRBD2|TRBJ2-3
CSARRQRGGQDTQYF
TGCAGTGCTAGGCGGCAGCGGGGGGGCCAAGATACGCAGTATTTT
>.|TRBV2|.|TRBJ1-1
CASRSGPTTAFF
TGTGCCAGCAGATCCGGGCCAACTACGGCTTTCTTT
>many|TRBV5-1|TRBD2|TRBJ2-2
CASSLALAGDLGELFF
TGCGCCAGCAGCTTGGCGCTAGCGGGTGATCTCGGGGAGCTGTTTTTT
>many|TRBV18|TRBD1|TRBJ1-2
CASSLDRDYGYTF
TGTGCCAGCTCTCTGGACAGGGACTATGGCTACACCTTC
>many|TRBV5-6|TRBD2|TRBJ2-1
CASSPRYGGGIGNEQFF
TGTGCCAGCAGCCCCCGTTACGGCGGGGGAATCGGAAATGAGCAGTTCTTC
>.|TRBV7-9|.|TRBJ2-5
CASSFGGGDREETQYF
TGTGCCAGCAGCTTTGGCGGCGGGGACAGAGAAGAGACCCAGTACTTC
>few|TRBV7-2|.|TRBJ2-3
CASSLAAGRRDTQYF
TGTGCCAGCAGCTTAGCGGCAGGGCGCAGAGATACGCAGTATTTT